At least ten counts were recorded for the clone carrying this TCR beta chain. Time point denoted: before trial treatment. Primers used for first-strand cDNA, a TRAV- and TRBV-specific set, covered both alpha and beta chains. TCRs underwent about 22 PCR cycles of amplification with a constant-region primer and V-primer adapter. From the reads, TCRdb called clonotypes with MiXCR, one entry per CDR3 protein. Of fewer than 90,000 distinct CDR3 sequences in the sample, more than 25% were seen once. This sample is part of a study of low-dose radiotherapy and immunotherapy resistance in tumors. The CDR3 consists of 16 residues. The V and J ends lost 3 bases and 0 bases, in that order; junction bases with no gene match: 5. CDR1 LGHNA and CDR2 YSLEER come from the germline V gene.

The TCR comes from a female donor with ovarian cancer. V usage is TRBV4-3 and J usage is TRBJ2-3; 8 bases line up with TRBD2. The sequencing here drew on PBMCs, taken before treatment. In DNA, the CDR3 is TGCGCCAGCAGCCAGTTTCCTAGCGGGAGCACAGATACGCAGTATTTT. Protein sequence: CASSQFPSGSTDTQYF.